This T cell receptor (beta chain) stems from a study of T cell responses to AZD1222 COVID-19 vaccine. Generated by immunoSEQ multiplex PCR, the TCRdb table keeps only in-frame clones and is missing some. The repertoire consists of 65,000 to 75,000 clones, with approximately 81% occurring once and the leading ten covering about 20%. Study-level findings and limits: Donors in the cohort were predominantly white British and more often female, and clonal diversity was possibly underestimated. Among spike-specific TCRs, nearly half reportedly target unmutated variant regions.

About this clone itself: Antigen unknown.

This CDR3 is built from 15 residues. CDR1 is SGHTA, CDR2 FQGNSA, per germline. Trimming shortened V by 3 bases and J by 3 bases, and 13 bases separated the two germline ends. The sequence was collected from an adult in good health. Sample: peripheral blood, taken on day 0 of AZD1222 vaccination. The chain joins TRBV7-2 to TRBJ2-3, with D perhaps TRBD2 (7 bases). CDR3 DNA: TGTGCCAGCAGCTTTGGGGGCGGGAGAACAGATACGCAGTATTTT. As protein: CASSFGGGRTDTQYF.